One sample yielded the 27 T cell receptor beta chains listed below, sequenced in a study of CXCR3-negative and CXCR3-positive naive CD8 T cells. Broader study findings: CXCR3-positive naive cells had TRB CDR3s that were more hydrophobic than CXCR3-negative naive cells had.

UMI-tagged TRB cDNA libraries were built via 5' RACE. TCRdb reprocessed the 5' RACE reads, with one entry per CDR3 protein and no DNA. Here the sample table reports tens of thousands of distinct CDR3 sequences. What these receptors recognize is not known. The sample consisted of naive CXCR3+ CD8+ T cells from blood. Subset described: CD45RO-CCR7+CD27+CD95- naive CD8+ T cells expressing CXCR3 (TNR3+). All receptors derive from a human donor in good health. Some clones in this sample may be carry-over from other donors' samples.

This rearrangement joins TRBV7-2 to TRBJ2-7; lacking DNA, the TRBD1 call made by TCRdb goes unchecked. Germline V gene lookup returns CDR1 SGHTA and CDR2 FQGNSA. The CDR3 runs 16 residues. CDR3 region: CASSLTQGAGSYEQYF.

CDR3 loop: CASIPQGHLGETQYF. The chain couples TRBV28 to TRBJ2-5; absent DNA, TCRdb's TRBD1 call cannot be checked. Germline CDR1 MDHEN, CDR2 SYDVKM. CDR3 length equals 15 residues.

This chain connects TRBV27 to TRBJ2-2. This CDR3 contains 12 residues. Per germline, CDR1 MNHEY and CDR2 SMNVEV (reference sequence). The CDR3 sequence is CASSLMAGELFF.

The CDR3 loop reads CASSLNPWTAGANTGELFF. The V and J genes are TRBV6-5 and TRBJ2-2; TCRdb calls TRBD1, which cannot be checked without DNA. This CDR3 comprises 19 residues. Germline lookup yields CDR1 MNHEY and CDR2 SVGAGI.

This chain links TRBV6-2 or TRBV6-3 with TRBJ2-2. Germline CDR1 MNHEY, CDR2 SVGEGT. The CDR3 covers 13 residues. CDR3 loop: CASNKRSTGELFF.

V and J are TRBV5-1 and TRBJ2-5; TCRdb gives TRBD1 as the D gene, but with no DNA this cannot be confirmed. Germline CDR1 SGHRS, CDR2 YFSETQ. The CDR3 runs to 16 residues. CDR3 sequence reads: CASSQYYRDSTETQYF.

The V gene is TRBV6-4, the J gene TRBJ2-5. The CDR3 has 12 residues. Germline V gene sequence: CDR1 MRHNA, CDR2 SNTAGT. CDR3 sequence reads: CASSGLQETQYF.

The CDR3 sequence: CASSARPRDILNTEAFF. The chain links TRBV5-1 to TRBJ1-1; TCRdb names TRBD1, which stays unverified in the absence of DNA. CDR1 and CDR2 (germline): SGHRS, YFSETQ. The CDR3 is 17 residues long.

V gene TRBV29-1 combines with J gene TRBJ2-1; TCRdb names TRBD2, which stays unverified in the absence of DNA. CDR1 is SQVTM, CDR2 ANQGSEA, per germline. The CDR3 extends over 14 amino acids. The CDR3 loop reads CSVAGGDIRNEQFF.

The chain joins TRBV5-1 to TRBJ1-1; the TCRdb D gene call, TRBD1, has no DNA to confirm it. The CDR3 length is 16 residues. Germline V gene lookup returns CDR1 SGHRS and CDR2 YFSETQ. The CDR3 loop is CASSLAGGGVNTEAFF.

The chain links TRBV18 to TRBJ2-1; TCRdb gives TRBD1 as the D gene, but with no DNA this cannot be confirmed. The CDR3 consists of 15 residues. Germline assignment: CDR1 KGHSH and CDR2 LQKENI. The CDR3 loop reads CASSPPTGPNNEQFF.

This chain joins TRBV6-5 and TRBJ2-3; TCRdb's D call of TRBD1 is untestable without DNA. CDR1 and CDR2 (germline): MNHEY, SVGAGI. The CDR3 extends over 14 amino acids. The CDR3 protein is CASSRQSITDTQYF.

CDR3 region: CASSPRQAAAAETQYF. V is TRBV28 and J is TRBJ2-5; as DNA is missing, the TRBD1 call by TCRdb cannot be tested. From germline, CDR1 is MDHEN and CDR2 SYDVKM. The CDR3 runs 16 residues.

This chain links TRBV28 with TRBJ1-3; TCRdb's D call, TRBD1, is unchecked because there is no DNA. This CDR3 comprises 16 residues. Germline-derived CDR1 and CDR2 are MDHEN and SYDVKM. This CDR3 reads CASRLGTALFGNTIYF.

This sequence joins TRBV28 and TRBJ1-4; TCRdb's D gene call, TRBD1, goes unchecked for lack of DNA. Germline loops: CDR1 MDHEN, CDR2 SYDVKM. CDR3 length equals 16 residues. The CDR3 reads CASSLGDYRGAVKLFF.

This chain uses TRBV4-3 with TRBJ1-2. This CDR3 spans 14 amino acids. CDR1 LGHNA and CDR2 YSLEER come from the germline V gene. CDR3 loop: CASSQGTADYGYTF.

The chain combines TRBV6-5 with TRBJ2-5; checking the TCRdb D call of TRBD1 is not possible without DNA. This CDR3 spans 12 amino acids. From germline, CDR1 is MNHEY and CDR2 SVGAGI. The CDR3 sequence: CASRPPWETQYF.

The chain carries TRBV3-1 and TRBJ2-5. CDR1 is LGHDT, CDR2 YNNKEL, per germline (reference sequence). The CDR3 is made up of 14 amino acids. The CDR3 is CASSQDSSLETQYF.

This chain joins TRBV7-8 and TRBJ1-1. Germline lookup yields CDR1 SGHVS and CDR2 FQNEAQ. The CDR3 totals 11 residues. CDR3 protein: CASSQNTEAFF.

The chain carries TRBV25-1 and TRBJ2-7. CDR3 size: 16 residues. Germline CDR1 reads MGHDK; CDR2 reads SYGVNS. This CDR3 reads CASSEYFSRSFYEQYF.

V usage is TRBV27 and J usage is TRBJ1-5. Germline V lookup: CDR1 MNHEY, CDR2 SMNVEV (reference sequence). The CDR3 has 12 residues. The CDR3 sequence: CASSSSREPQHF.

The gene calls are TRBV6-5 and TRBJ2-5. CDR3 length: 13 residues. The germline CDR1 and CDR2 sequences are MNHEY and SVGAGI. The chain's CDR3 is CASSYVTTETQYF.

The chain combines TRBV28 with TRBJ2-1; absent DNA, TCRdb's TRBD2 call cannot be checked. Per germline, CDR1 MDHEN and CDR2 SYDVKM. The CDR3 is 16 amino acids. The CDR3 loop reads CASRLGTSSSYNEQFF.

The chain uses TRBV29-1 and TRBJ1-1; the TCRdb call, TRBD1, lacks DNA for checking. Germline-derived CDR1 and CDR2 are SQVTM and ANQGSEA. This CDR3 comprises 12 residues. The CDR3 here is CSVGGLNTEAFF.

The gene calls are TRBV28 and TRBJ2-3. This CDR3 region has 12 residues. Germline V gene data show CDR1 as MDHEN and CDR2 as SYDVKM. The CDR3 protein is CASSAYTDTQYF.

This chain joins TRBV27 and TRBJ1-2. In germline, CDR1 is MNHEY, CDR2 SMNVEV (reference sequence). The length of the CDR3 is 15 residues. This CDR3 reads CASSFYSGGFYGYTF.

The J gene is TRBJ1-1, the V gene TRBV29-1; TCRdb gives TRBD1 as the D gene, but with no DNA this cannot be confirmed. Germline CDR1 SQVTM, CDR2 ANQGSEA. CDR3 size: 14 residues. CDR3 sequence: CSVVDRVERTEAFF. Full variable domain (outside the CDR3, taken from reference TRBV29-1 and TRBJ1-1): SAVISQKPSRDICQRGTSLTIQCQVDSQVTMMFWYRQQPGQSLTLIATANQGSEATYESGFVIDKFPISRPNLTFSTLTVSNMSPEDSSIYLCSVVDRVERTEAFFGQGTRLTVV.